The 16 T cell receptor beta chains in this list originate from one sample, sequenced in a study of post-analysis software for immune sequencing data. Study-wide findings and caveats: Among a handful of TRBV segments more frequent in patients than controls were TRBV5-6, TRBV5-1 and TRBV20-1.

These receptors' antigens are unknown. Unique molecular identifiers featured in each of the TCR beta cDNA libraries. TCRdb independently ran MiXCR on the PCR reads; one entry per CDR3 protein. The repertoire consists of around 700,000 distinct CDR3 sequences, with 59% occurring once and the leading ten covering 10% to 12%. The sample taken for sequencing was blood. These receptors came from a girl between 2 and 10 years old with multiple sclerosis.

The chain uses TRBV20-1 and TRBJ2-4; D unresolved. With the DNA end fitting TRBJ2-7 better, the J assignment may be wrong. CDR1 DFQATT and CDR2 SNEGSKA come from the germline V gene (reference sequence). This CDR3 spans 15 amino acids. In DNA form, the CDR3 reads TGCAGTGCCCTCCCGGACCCCGCCAAGTCCTACGAGCAGTACTTC. Translating gives CSALPDPAKSYEQYF.

This clonotype was seen a handful of times. The chain recombines TRBV29-1 with TRBJ2-1; 10 nucleotides match TRBD1. Germline trimming cut 0 bases from V and 6 bases from J; bases unmatched to any gene: 8. CDR3 length: 16 amino acids. The germline gives CDR1 SQVTM, CDR2 ANQGSEA. CDR3 amino acids: CSVEDRFRDRGNEQFF. The DNA of the CDR3 is TGCAGCGTTGAAGATCGATTTAGGGACAGGGGCAATGAGCAGTTCTTC.

CDR3 loop: CASSEPGQEAFF. In DNA form, the CDR3 reads TGTGCCAGCAGTGAACCTGGACAGGAAGCTTTCTTT. This sequence joins TRBV25-1 and TRBJ1-1, with D perhaps TRBD1 (6 bases). V was pared by 2 bases and J by 8 bases, with 9 bases between. Germline loops: CDR1 MGHDK, CDR2 SYGVNS. This CDR3 has 12 residues. Full variable domain (outside the CDR3, taken from reference TRBV25-1 and TRBJ1-1): EADIYQTPRYLVIGTGKKITLECSQTMGHDKMYWYQQDPGMELHLIHYSYGVNSTEKGDLSSESTVSRIRTEHFPLTLESARPSHTSQYLCASSEPGQEAFFGQGTRLTVV.

This clonotype appeared a single time. J is TRBJ2-7 and V is TRBV5-1, with D perhaps matching TRBD1 (5 bases). The CDR3 is made up of 13 amino acids. In germline, CDR1 is SGHRS, CDR2 YFSETQ. Trimming removed 0 bases from V and 6 bases from J, with 10 bases in between. The CDR3 DNA reads TGCGCCAGCAGCTTGGCCGGACACCTCGAGCAGTACTTC. Translation gives CASSLAGHLEQYF.

This clonotype is a singleton in its sample. The V gene is TRBV7-2, the J gene TRBJ1-2; TRBD1 aligns across 9 bases. The germline V gene has CDR1 SGHTA and CDR2 FQGNSA. Losses at the gene ends were 4 bases for V and 8 bases for J; bases not matched to a gene: 8. This CDR3 contains 14 residues. The CDR3 sequence: CASSYIGTGWGYTF. CDR3 nucleotide sequence: TGTGCCAGCAGCTACATCGGGACAGGGTGGGGCTACACCTTC.

This chain joins TRBV6-1 and TRBJ2-1, with 11 bases identical to TRBD2. The germline V gene has CDR1 MNHNS and CDR2 SASEGT. V shed 11 bases, J shed 5 bases, and the junction held 11 bases outside the gene matches. There are 15 residues in the CDR3. Here the CDR3 DNA reads TGTGCCTTAGCAGTAACTAGCGGGAGTAACAATGAGCAGTTCTTC. Amino acids: CALAVTSGSNNEQFF.

J is TRBJ2-3 and V is TRBV6-2 or TRBV6-3; D may be TRBD2 (5 bases). The germline gives CDR1 MNHEY, CDR2 SVGEGT. The ends were cut back, 4 bases at V and 9 bases at J, with 20 bases in the middle. This CDR3 is built from 15 residues. The CDR3 sequence: CASSSELVNGMTQYF. The CDR3 DNA reads TGTGCCAGCAGTTCTGAACTAGTAAATGGCATGACGCAGTATTTT.

This clonotype was picked up a small number of times. J is TRBJ1-2 and V is TRBV29-1; a possible D gene is TRBD1 (6 bases). Germline-derived CDR1 and CDR2 are SQVTM and ANQGSEA. The length of the CDR3 is 12 residues. The ends were cut back, 7 bases at V and 6 bases at J, with 15 bases in the middle. CDR3 region: CSAWGAEHGYTF. For the CDR3, the DNA is TGCAGCGCCTGGGGGGCAGAACATGGCTACACCTTC.

This sequence joins TRBV7-2 and TRBJ2-1; TRBD1 matches at 10 bases. Germline CDR1 SGHTA, CDR2 FQGNSA. The trim removed 4 bases at V and 11 bases at J, leaving 14 bases unmatched. The CDR3 is 16 amino acids. The CDR3 protein is CASSSWTGGAGVKQFF. The CDR3 region has the DNA TGTGCCAGCAGCTCGTGGACAGGGGGAGCGGGAGTTAAGCAGTTCTTC.

This clonotype was seen more than once but under ten times. J is TRBJ2-3 and V is TRBV20-1; 8 nucleotides agree with TRBD2. CDR1 and CDR2 from the germline V gene are DFQATT and SNEGSKA (reference sequence). This CDR3 is built from 15 residues. J lost 0 bases, V lost 5 bases, and 7 bases had no gene match. CDR3 sequence reads: CSASGLALSTDTQYF. The DNA for the CDR3 is TGCAGTGCTTCCGGACTAGCTTTGAGCACAGATACGCAGTATTTT.

This clonotype showed up just a few times. The gene calls are TRBV20-1 and TRBJ1-1, with D hard to call. The CDR3 is 14 amino acids. Germline V gene lookup returns CDR1 DFQATT and CDR2 SNEGSKA (reference sequence). V lost 1 base to trimming and J lost 5 bases, with 14 bases between them. DNA of the CDR3: TGCAGTGCTAGAGGGTCGCAGGAAGGAACTGAAGCTTTCTTT. Its translation: CSARGSQEGTEAFF.

The rearrangement links TRBV10-2 to TRBJ1-6, with D possibly being TRBD1 (5 bases). Germline V gene data show CDR1 as WSHSY and CDR2 as SAAADI. CDR3 length equals 16 residues. V lost 2 bases to trimming and J lost 9 bases, with 17 bases between them. The CDR3 sequence: CASSEKTQGMGSPLHF. The DNA for the CDR3 is TGCGCCAGCAGTGAGAAAACCCAGGGTATGGGTTCACCCCTCCACTTT.

A word on this clonotype: A read error may account for a junction end that differs from germline. The chain carries TRBV7-2 and TRBJ1-1; maybe TRBD1 (6 bases). From germline, CDR1 is SGHTA and CDR2 FQGNSA. This CDR3 contains 16 residues. The CDR3 DNA is TGTGCCAGCAGCTTAGACTATTACAGGGCTAACATTGAAGCTTTCTTT. This codes for CASSLDYYRANIEAFF.

The V gene is TRBV7-2, the J gene TRBJ2-1; D unresolved. There are 15 residues in the CDR3. V lost 2 bases and J 4 bases, leaving 12 bases between the germline ends. Germline-derived CDR1 and CDR2 are SGHTA and FQGNSA. The chain's CDR3 is CASSLNRDKYNEQFF. CDR3 coding DNA: TGTGCCAGCAGCTTAAATAGGGATAAGTACAATGAGCAGTTCTTC.

As to this clonotype: A junction boundary mismatches the germline segment, possibly from a read error. The chain links TRBV7-2 to TRBJ2-3, with 12 bases aligning to TRBD2. Germline V lookup: CDR1 SGHTA, CDR2 FQGNSA. The CDR3 length is 17 residues. The CDR3 sequence is CAGSLVRLAGVTDTQYF. The CDR3 nucleotides are TGTGCCGGCAGCTTAGTGAGACTAGCGGGGGTCACAGATACGCAGTATTTT.

This clonotype was picked up a small number of times. This rearrangement joins TRBV24-1 to TRBJ1-1; a weak D match, TRBD1 (6 bases). The CDR3 extends over 15 amino acids. Trimming shortened V by 4 bases and J by 4 bases, and 15 bases separated the two germline ends. Germline V lookup: CDR1 KGHDR, CDR2 SFDVKD. CDR3 region: CATSDTRSGATEAFF. The CDR3 DNA reads TGTGCCACCAGTGACACGAGGTCAGGGGCCACTGAAGCTTTCTTT.